This T cell receptor beta chain was sequenced during a study of cytomegalovirus exposure and HLA in healthy donors (dated by TCRdb to between 2016 and 2019). Turning to the overall study: An earlier analysis of 587 of the donors reported approximately 300 Gb of sequence data and approximately 120 million unique TCR beta sequences obtained from about 170 million T cells. An early release covering just under 650 HLA-typed donors comprised about 300 gigabases of sequencing data and 85 million or so unique TCR sequences. The genetic ancestry cluster associated with self-reported Caucasian donors included about 81% of the 398 genotyped donors. The study aimed to test whether cataloging public T cell receptors could reveal signatures of past pathogen exposure. The study profiled the T cell repertoires of under 850 subjects by immunosequencing and related them to cytomegalovirus serostatus. A separate validation cohort of over 95 different subjects was used in addition to the 666-subject first cohort. To predict cytomegalovirus infection status, the study brought together high-throughput TCR immunosequencing, statistical association of individual TCRs with disease status, and machine learning. To study patterns of TCR occurrence, a later analysis re-analyzed previously published TCR beta repertoires from 500 to 850 donors and added high-resolution HLA genotyping. The later analysis used no new phenotypic data to find candidate immune exposures, relying instead on TCR beta sequences and their occurrence across donors. In an earlier analysis of roughly 540 of the donors, high-throughput TCR beta sequencing was used to judge whether each TCR beta V gene segment behaved as functional or pseudogenic. Donor age, sex, ethnicity and CMV serostatus were compiled together with the repertoire data. A later genetic analysis took genome-wide SNP genotypes for about 65% of the 666 donors and used that subset as a discovery cohort. Every discovery cohort repertoire had been produced on one sequencing platform. HLA typing included class I and class II loci at four-digit resolution. The number of donors typed differed by locus, with roughly 629-640 for A, B, C, DRB1 and DQB1, around 560 for DQA1, 600 to 610 for DPA1, and over 400 for DPB1. Because of strong linkage in the cohort, a few DR-DQ haplotypes were treated as single units for association and clustering. On average, around 240,000 unique TCR beta nucleotide sequences were sequenced per donor among about 400 genotyped donors of the cohort, with roughly 18% of those sequences being non-productive.

As regards this clone: This clone's antigen is unknown. The germline gene is not matched at one end of the junction; a read error may be the cause.

Library preparation was by the immunoSEQ multiplex PCR assay. For the multiplex PCR, a mixture combining 60 forward primers for TCR Vbeta segments and 13 reverse primers for TCR Jbeta segments was used. The CDR3 region of rearranged TCR beta genes was amplified from genomic DNA with a multiplex PCR assay. The Illumina HiSeq System was used to sequence the amplified TCR beta libraries as 87-base-pair reads. Concerning the study's data processing: A later analysis tallied 70 million to 100 million unique TCR beta chains across the 700 or so repertoires, and approximately 12 million of those chains were shared by two or more donors. Raw reads were error-corrected and collapsed into unique sequences by a nearest-neighbor algorithm in which closely related sequences were merged to remove PCR and sequencing errors. CDR3 sequences were aligned to IMGT reference sequences to assign V, D and J gene segments. For a sequence to be retained, a match of at least six nucleotides was required to both a V gene segment and a J gene segment. Rearrangements were called productive when the CDR3 lacked stop codons and stayed in frame with V and J; all others were non-productive. CDR3 was defined according to IMGT convention as the region running from the second conserved V-encoded cysteine to the conserved J-encoded phenylalanine. The earlier analysis of roughly 590 of the donors excluded any sequence lacking an unambiguous match to a single V gene segment. In an earlier analysis of 500 to 750 of the donors, V segments were called functional above 56.7% productive rearrangements and were called segregating when the between-donor standard deviation exceeded 5%. A statistical classification framework was built to diagnose cytomegalovirus status from the catalog of TCR beta chain sequences. In a later analysis, V and J genes were assigned by comparing TCR nucleotide sequences against IMGT/GENE-DB human TR gene sequences. In a later analysis, CDR3 sequences and most-parsimonious VDJ recombination scenarios were assigned using the TCRdist pipeline. In a later analysis, every TCR beta chain was defined by the combination of its CDR3 amino acid sequence and its V-gene family, and reads without a unique V-gene family were dropped. In a later analysis, fewer than 600 highly shared, low-generation-probability nucleotide sequences were removed to address suspected cross-contamination and a sequencing artifact. In a later analysis, a clonal expansion index was calculated for each public chain from normalized within-repertoire ranks of inferred template counts. Generation probabilities in a later analysis came from a VDJ recombination model fitted to out-of-frame rearrangements, and those results were checked against IGoR. A later analysis scored TCR-TCR, TCR-HLA and TCR-CMV co-occurrence with hypergeometric tests, applying a repertoire-size bias correction to TCR pairs. To estimate false discovery rates, a later analysis permuted the HLA or CMV assignments 20 times. A later analysis grouped co-occurring TCRs with DBSCAN, adding TCRdist sequence similarity when clustering within HLA-allele-positive subsets. Repertoires with fewer than 30,000 or more than 120,000 public chains were left out of co-occurrence clustering, as were about 5 repertoires with anomalous nucleotide sharing. TCRdb limited this immuneACCESS table to in-frame rearrangements with V and J called. A share of clones is missing; checked studies link under half to unresolved V genes, and the rest is unexplained. The DNA gave D and trimming, while V, J and clone size come from that table. Counted in this sample were about 200,000 clones; 82% of them appeared once. The ten largest clones represent approximately 6% of the sample.

From the cysteine through the phenylalanine, the CDR3 covers 15 amino acids. The CDR3 DNA has 45 bases and is translated from base 1. Per the germline V gene, SNHLY is the CDR1 and FYNNEI is the CDR2. What the research found in general, with its limitations: When HLA alleles, especially DR and DQ, strongly co-occurred, TCR associations were difficult to assign to individual alleles. A later analysis found that HLA-associated TCR beta chains were more clonally expanded and had lower generation probabilities than equally common non-associated chains. Linkage disequilibrium might explain the correlated functional status among segregating V segments, but an unknown experimental factor could not be ruled out. A further reported finding was that TCR beta sequences accurately predicted the HLA-A and HLA-B alleles for most subjects in the first cohort. In a later analysis, more than 15,000 TCR beta sequences were associated with specific HLA alleles at a false discovery rate of 0.05. In a later analysis, several top co-occurrence clusters were reported to appear linked to parvovirus B19, influenza, CMV and Epstein-Barr virus. A total of around 150 TCR beta chains were listed by the study as associated with cytomegalovirus. A cluster of highly shared sequence variants was judged likely to be a technical artifact of the sequencing pipeline. In both the original and validation cohorts, the classifier was reported to diagnose cytomegalovirus status with high specificity and sensitivity. A later analysis found that most CMV-associated TCR beta chains appeared HLA-restricted, with HLA associations seemingly driven largely by CMV exposure. CMV serostatus was the only immune exposure information available for the cohort. A few of the identified cytomegalovirus-associated TCR beta chains were confirmed in vitro to be specific for cytomegalovirus antigens. Roughly uniform sequencing depth across donors was assumed in presence/absence analyses, although this assumption may not hold. Some IMGT-functional V segments, including TRBV6-2 and TRBV6-3, could not be told apart with the 87-base-pair reads, so those segments were excluded. Only TCR beta chains were sequenced in this cohort, and the absence of alpha or paired-chain data limited detectable features. Because counts were too low, seventeen rarely observed V segments, including chromosome 9 orphons, were left out of the earlier analysis of a few hundred of the donors. According to a later analysis, TCR association rates differed among HLA loci, with DRB1 alleles showing the most associated TCRs and HLA-C alleles showing the fewest. An association between a missense DCLRE1C variant and V-gene and J-gene trimming of TCR beta chains was found in a later genetic analysis and replicated in an independent cohort. The authors suggested that the approach could potentially be generalized to other disease states and immunological phenotypes. A later genetic analysis reported fewer N-insertions in productive TCRs among donors in an Asian-associated ancestry cluster than the roughly 690-donor mean. Most TCR sequences were seen in very few donors, while some public TCRs were found in many individuals. Because HLA typing was unavailable for some donors at each locus, only the typed subset was used in association tests. In an earlier analysis of about 550 of the donors, most TCR beta V segments were observed in productive rearrangements about 87% or about 30% of the time, broadly matching IMGT annotations.

In total, 666 healthy bone marrow donors made up the cohort. At the time of sampling, every cohort member was nominally healthy, though immune exposures that went unrecorded were likely present. The donor was CMV seropositive and was included in the group of about 290 seropositive cohort members. A peripheral blood sample was collected from each donor, and TCR beta sequencing was performed on peripheral blood mononuclear cells. Genomic DNA was extracted from the blood cell samples with the Qiagen DNeasy Blood Extraction Kit. Material: PBMCs. The chain is assembled from TRBV2 and TRBJ2-1; 8 central nucleotides agree with TRBD2. This TCR derives from a man aged 35-49 years in good health and CMV-seropositive. The DNA is TGTGCCGGCAGTGAACGGAGCGGGAGTTACAATGAGCAGTTCTTC. It translates to CAGSERSGSYNEQFF.